Presented here are 6 T cell receptor beta chains from one specimen sequenced in a study of regulatory T cells in long-lasting Graves disease (dated by TCRdb to 2020 to 2023). Libraries came from multiplex PCR. Sequencing used an Illumina HiSeq 4000. CDR3 regions were amplified by Arm-PCR with iRepertoire HTBI primers to construct TCR beta libraries. In TCRdb, the public reads were trimmed at Q25 with fastp and aligned with MiXCR, with productive beta chains retained. Entries are consolidated by CDR3 protein sequence, retaining the most common genes and DNA. A total of about 470,000 distinct CDR3 sequences appear in this sample, around 21% of them only once. The top ten constitute approximately 8% of the sample. What this sample's time point label stands for: persistent/refractory GD, antithyroid drugs over 5 years with positive TRAb. For both TCR sequencing and RNA sequencing, RNA was extracted from PBMCs in TRIzol.

Sequenced material: peripheral blood mononuclear cells (PBMCs), taken when the disease was refractory, from a patient treated with antithyroid drugs. These receptor sequences come from a female donor with Graves disease.

The rearrangement uses TRBV9 and TRBJ2-1; 8 bases line up with TRBD1. CDR3 length equals 15 residues. V shed 3 bases, J shed 0 bases, and the junction held 2 bases outside the gene matches. Looked up from germline, CDR1 is SGDLS and CDR2 is YYNGEE. The chain's CDR3 is CASSGGTGSYNEQFF. The CDR3 nucleotides are TGTGCCAGCAGCGGGGGGACAGGCTCCTACAATGAGCAGTTCTTC.

There are many counts of this clonotype. The chain employs TRBV12-3 or TRBV12-4 and TRBJ1-6; D is uncertain. The V end was cut by 4 bases, the J end by 8 bases, with 6 bases between. The CDR3 extends over 12 amino acids. The CDR3 protein is CASSSWDSPLHF. CDR3 nucleotide sequence: TGTGCCAGCAGTTCTTGGGATTCACCCCTCCACTTT.

This clonotype showed up just a few times. The chain links TRBV19 to TRBJ1-5, with D possibly matching TRBD1 (6 bases). Trimming stripped 0 bases from V and 0 bases from J, with 12 bases between. Germline lookup yields CDR1 LNHDA and CDR2 SQIVND (reference sequence). The CDR3 spans 17 residues. CDR3 sequence: CASSIDSGTPSNQPQHF. CDR3 DNA sequence: TGTGCCAGTAGTATAGATTCTGGGACACCTAGCAATCAGCCCCAGCATTTT.

The chain carries TRBV5-5 and TRBJ2-2; D gene uncertain. V lost 0 bases, J lost 5 bases, and 5 bases lay in between. CDR3 length: 13 residues. Per germline, CDR1 SGHKS and CDR2 YYEKEE (reference sequence). The CDR3 region is CASSLGQTGELFF. As DNA, the CDR3 is TGTGCCAGCAGCTTGGGTCAGACCGGGGAGCTGTTTTTT. Complete variable domain (other parts from reference TRBV5-5 and TRBJ2-2): DAGVTQSPTHLIKTRGQQVTLRCSPISGHKSVSWYQQVLGQGPQFIFQYYEKEERGRGNFPDRFSARQFPNYSSELNVNALLLGDSALYLCASSLGQTGELFFGEGSRLTVL.

In DNA form, the CDR3 reads TGTGCCAGCAGCGGGACAGGGTCCACCGGGGAGCTGTTTTTT. Its protein product is CASSGTGSTGELFF. This sequence joins TRBV5-5 and TRBJ2-2; 9 bases align to TRBD1. Germline CDR1 is SGHKS and CDR2 is YYEKEE (reference sequence). V shed 4 bases and J 4 bases; nucleotides not matched to a gene: 2. The CDR3 has 14 residues.

The chain links TRBV20-1 to TRBJ2-2, with TRBD2 matching over 8 bases. The CDR3 has 14 amino acids. V shed 3 bases and J 4 bases; nucleotides not matched to a gene: 4. Germline-derived CDR1 and CDR2 are DFQATT and SNEGSKA (reference sequence). Written as DNA, the CDR3 is TGCAGTGCTAGTGCGGGAGGTGGCACCGGGGAGCTGTTTTTT. Amino acid sequence: CSASAGGGTGELFF.